This entry describes one TCR beta chain. The sample comes from a study of technical replicates of blood from four donors. Libraries were prepared by immunoSEQ multiplex PCR; TCRdb keeps only in-frame clonotypes and omits some of them. Among around 97,000 clones listed, about 95% were seen once. Sequencing input: T cells isolated from PBMCs. The TCR comes from a human donor in good health.

The CDR3 is CASSLGGEGNTEAFF. Written as DNA, the CDR3 is TGTGCCAGCAGCTTAGGTGGGGAGGGTAACACTGAAGCTTTCTTT. This sequence joins TRBV11-3 and TRBJ1-1; D unclear. CDR3 length equals 15 residues. Trimming stripped 1 base from V and 2 bases from J, with 11 bases between. Germline CDR1 reads SGHNT; CDR2 reads YENEEA.